This paragraph reports one TCR beta chain. Mismatch with germline at one junction end may stem from a read error. These data come from a study of patients and donors after allogeneic stem cell transplantation. The CDR3 runs 9 residues. Germline CDR1 is DFQATT and CDR2 is SNEGSKA (reference sequence). TCRdb processed the RT-PCR reads anew with MiXCR; each CDR3 protein has one entry. The data contain tens of thousands of distinct CDR3 sequences, about 48% of them seen just once; the ten biggest clones take up under 70%. The sample consisted of blood, either unsorted or a sorted T cell fraction (not recorded which). The chain carries TRBV20-1 and TRBJ1-2; unclear D gene. This clonotype originated in a human donor who was either an allogeneic HSCT recipient or a stem cell or donor lymphocyte infusion donor (not recorded which). It is not recorded whose cells these are; they may come from a transplant donor. The CDR3 DNA follows: TGCAGGGCTACGGAGGGCTACACCTTC. It specifies CRATEGYTF.